The 8 T cell receptor beta chains below were found in one sample sequenced in a study of graft-versus-host responses after intestinal transplantation. Generated by immunoSEQ multiplex PCR, the TCRdb table keeps only in-frame clones and is missing some. Of under 65,000 clones in the sample, almost 95% were seen once. No cognate antigen is known for these TCRs. The material sequenced was unstimulated CD4+ T cells sorted from spleen or lymph node cells, taken before transplant. Receptor source: a human donor who was the organ donor for an intestinal transplant.

J is TRBJ1-2 and V is TRBV23-1; the D is unclear. TRBV23-1 is designated an ORF whose function remains uncertain. CDR3 size: 15 residues. V dropped 3 bases and J dropped 2 bases, with 13 bases sitting between them. Here the CDR3 reads CASSQVRKANYGYTF. The CDR3 bases are TGCGCCAGCAGTCAGGTCCGGAAAGCAAACTATGGCTACACCTTC.

The rearrangement uses TRBV5-1 and TRBJ1-1; maybe TRBD1 (5 bases). Trimming shortened V by 1 base and J by 7 bases, and 11 bases separated the two germline ends. The CDR3 has 13 amino acids. Germline V CDR1 and CDR2: SGHRS, YFSETQ. CDR3 loop: CASSLLGTGEAFF. The CDR3 coding sequence is TGCGCCAGCAGCTTGTTAGGGACGGGTGAAGCTTTCTTT.

This clone was detected only once. The J gene is TRBJ2-5, the V gene TRBV11-3; no firm D call. The CDR3 is made up of 15 amino acids. V shed 1 base and J shed 3 bases, with 12 bases lying between them. The V gene's germline CDR1 is SGHNT and CDR2 YENEEA. CDR3 coding DNA: TGTGCCAGCAGCTTAGGATTGGGGTCAGAAGAGACCCAGTACTTC. Encoded protein: CASSLGLGSEETQYF.

The rearrangement joins TRBV30 to TRBJ2-2; D is undetermined. Trimming removed 0 bases at V and 5 bases at J, with 4 bases between. This CDR3 has 12 amino acids. Germline CDR1 is GTSNPN and CDR2 is SVGIG (reference sequence). This chain's CDR3 is CAWSVSTGELFF. Written as DNA, the CDR3 is TGTGCCTGGAGTGTTTCAACCGGGGAGCTGTTTTTT.

The genes are TRBV4-1 and TRBJ1-2, with D possibly matching TRBD1 (5 bases). V gave up 0 bases and J gave up 4 bases, with 15 bases separating them. The CDR3 runs to 16 residues. Germline CDR1 MGHRA, CDR2 YSYEKL. The CDR3 sequence: CASSQDPGTDLYGYTF. DNA of the CDR3: TGCGCCAGCAGCCAAGATCCCGGGACGGACCTCTATGGCTACACCTTC.

The gene calls are TRBV7-2 and TRBJ2-1; no clear D. Germline V gene data show CDR1 as SGHTA and CDR2 as FQGNSA. CDR3 length: 12 residues. Trimming stripped 1 base from V and 13 bases from J, with 11 bases between. The CDR3 nucleotides read TGTGCCAGCAGCTTAGTTTCTAGAAGTCAGTTCTTC. Amino acid sequence: CASSLVSRSQFF.

CDR3 residues: CATSRGGYGYTF. As DNA, the CDR3 is TGTGCCACCAGCAGAGGCGGCTATGGCTACACCTTC. The chain has TRBV15 and TRBJ1-2; D gene ambiguous. This CDR3 has 12 amino acids. The ends were cut back, 1 base at V and 4 bases at J, with 4 bases in the middle. From germline, CDR1 is LNHNV and CDR2 YYDKDF (reference sequence).

The V and J genes are TRBV30 and TRBJ1-1; TRBD1 is a possible D gene (5 bases). The CDR3 sequence is 12 residues long. Germline V CDR1 and CDR2: GTSNPN, SVGIG (reference sequence). The ends were cut back, 5 bases at V and 2 bases at J, with 9 bases in the middle. In DNA, the CDR3 is TGTGCCTGGCAGGGCTCCAACACTGAAGCTTTCTTT. This sequence encodes CAWQGSNTEAFF.